This TCR beta chain derives from a study of blood T cells in healthy people across ages. About the research overall: When template switching was applied, about one barcoded beta molecule was captured per two T cells. Study-wide points: From one million sequenced T cells, diversity estimates were lower bounds.

Unmatched junction bases numbered 6, after V lost 7 bases and J lost 6 bases. The CDR3 covers 13 residues. Germline assignment: CDR1 DFQATT and CDR2 SNEGSKA (reference sequence). A second about 6 to 12 cycle PCR used barcoded and J-beta primers. TCRdb fed the 5' RACE reads into MiXCR, producing one record per CDR3 protein. In the table there are 600,000 or so distinct CDR3 sequences, roughly 31% of which are singletons. On this clonotype: Its cognate antigen is unknown.

The sequenced sample was blood. The TCR comes from a woman of 80 years or more in good health. The rearrangement joins TRBV20-1 to TRBJ2-2; 9 positions match TRBD2. The CDR3 sequence: CSGNAGGPGELFF. In DNA form, the CDR3 reads TGCAGTGGCAACGCGGGGGGGCCCGGGGAGCTGTTTTTT.